This TCR beta chain came from a study of blood T cell repertoires in COVID-19. Turning to the study itself: Acute-phase and convalescent COVID-19 samples originated in the United States, Italy and Spain. Sample material is recorded as cDNA or gDNA derived from T cells, B-cell-depleted T cells, or PBMCs.

V lost 4 bases, J lost 4 bases, and 13 bases lay in between. CDR3 size: 14 residues. CDR1 and CDR2 (germline): MNHEY, SVGAGI. In this sample, this clone turned up once. Profiling relied on immunoSEQ multiplex PCR, and the TCRdb table lists in-frame clones only, not all of them. The sample includes a few hundred thousand clones, roughly nine tenths of them seen just once. Adults between roughly 18 and 90 years of age took part from some 25 US areas. In assigning cohorts, the study relied on participant-reported clinical history. V is TRBV6-5 and J is TRBJ1-2; D gene ambiguous. This receptor was identified in a human donor in a cohort exposed to, infected with or recovered from COVID-19 (not recorded which). The donor label of this sample is uncertain. Sequenced material: PBMCs or T cells enriched from blood (not recorded which). The CDR3 nucleotides read TGTGCCAGCAGTTCTTCAATACGGGGCTATGGCTACACCTTC. Its translation is CASSSSIRGYGYTF.